This T cell receptor beta chain stems from a study of cytomegalovirus exposure and HLA in healthy donors. This CDR3 region has 14 residues. V was shortened by 6 bases and J by 4 bases, with 15 bases between the two germline ends. Germline V gene sequence: CDR1 MNHNY, CDR2 SVGAGI (reference sequence). Primers for the PCR totalled 60 Vbeta and 13 Jbeta. Generated by immunoSEQ multiplex PCR, the TCRdb table keeps only in-frame clones and is missing some. The sample includes roughly 150,000 clones, about 77% of them seen just once. The sample taken for sequencing was PBMCs. The chain couples TRBV6-6 to TRBJ1-2; D remains ambiguous. The clonotype comes from a man aged 18 to 29 in good health and CMV-seropositive. As DNA, the CDR3 is TGTGCCAGCAGCCCTCCCGGGAGAGGCTATGGCTACACCTTC. Its protein product is CASSPPGRGYGYTF.